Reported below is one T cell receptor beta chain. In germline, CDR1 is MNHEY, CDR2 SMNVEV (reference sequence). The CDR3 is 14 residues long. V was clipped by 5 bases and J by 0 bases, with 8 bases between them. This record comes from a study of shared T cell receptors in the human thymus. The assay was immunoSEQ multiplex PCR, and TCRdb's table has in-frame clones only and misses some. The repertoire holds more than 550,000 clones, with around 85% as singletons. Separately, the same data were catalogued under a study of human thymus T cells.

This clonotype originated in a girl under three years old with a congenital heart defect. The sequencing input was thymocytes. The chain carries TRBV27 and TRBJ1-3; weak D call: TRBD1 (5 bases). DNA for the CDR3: TGTGCCAGCAGTCCCACAGGCTCTGGAAACACCATATATTTT. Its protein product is CASSPTGSGNTIYF.